This T cell receptor (beta chain) was recorded in a study of CD8 T cells in Susac syndrome. The CDR3 has 16 amino acids. Per the germline V gene, CDR1 is LGHDT and CDR2 is YNNKEL (reference sequence). Between the trimmed V and J ends, which lost 0 bases and 4 bases, there was a span of 15 bases. Roughly 0.45 to 1 ug RNA was reverse transcribed with random hexamers. Amplification of TCR beta CDR3 was carried out by immunoSEQ multiplex PCR, which covered 54 Vbeta and 13 Jbeta segments. MiXCR, applied by TCRdb to the immunoSEQ multiplex PCR reads, yields one record per CDR3 protein. Of 100,000 to 150,000 distinct CDR3 sequences listed, about 93% were seen once; the top ten hold approximately 0.2%.

The sample was CD8+ T cells from PBMCs. The TCR originated in a human donor with Susac syndrome. The rearrangement uses TRBV3-1 and TRBJ1-2; D perhaps matches TRBD1 (5 bases). The CDR3 coding sequence is TGTGCCAGCAGCCAAGAAGGGACGAGGATCACCTATGGCTACACCTTC. This sequence encodes CASSQEGTRITYGYTF.